Following are 24 T cell receptor beta chains from one sample sequenced in a study of blood T cell repertoires in COVID-19. The table came from immunoSEQ multiplex PCR; TCRdb's copy has only in-frame clones and leaves some out. The sample holds 200,000 or so clones, 75% to 85% seen once. Sequenced sample: peripheral blood. These receptors were obtained from a woman of 80 years or more with COVID-19, enrolled during active disease.

This chain joins TRBV2 and TRBJ1-4, with 9 bases that match TRBD1. CDR1 SNHLY and CDR2 FYNNEI come from the germline V gene. The CDR3 has 14 residues. Trimming took 9 bases from V and 10 from J; bases not matched to a gene: 12. The CDR3 nucleotides are TGTGCCAGTGTATTAGGACAGGGGAGTCGAAAACTGTTTTTT. Translated: CASVLGQGSRKLFF.

The chain employs TRBV5-1 and TRBJ2-1; 9 nucleotides align to TRBD1. Germline values: CDR1 SGHRS, CDR2 YFSETQ. Losses at the gene ends were 7 bases for V and 8 bases for J; bases not matched to a gene: 13. The CDR3 totals 15 residues. This CDR3 reads CASGSQGAGFDEQFF. In nucleotides, the CDR3 is TGCGCCAGCGGATCACAGGGGGCGGGTTTCGATGAGCAGTTCTTC.

The chain combines TRBV4-2 with TRBJ2-2; D not resolved. This CDR3 comprises 14 residues. V lost 1 base and J lost 3, with 6 bases in between. Germline lookup yields CDR1 LGHNA and CDR2 YNFKEQ. DNA of the CDR3: TGTGCCAGCAGCCAAGCAGAAGACACCGGGGAGCTGTTTTTT. The encoded protein is CASSQAEDTGELFF.

This rearrangement joins TRBV7-9 to TRBJ1-3; D is possibly TRBD1 (5 bases). Per germline, CDR1 SEHNR and CDR2 FQNEAQ (reference sequence). Between the trimmed V and J ends, which lost 0 bases and 3 bases, there was a span of 15 bases. This CDR3 comprises 17 residues. The chain's CDR3 is CASSLALPSGIGNTIYF. CDR3 bases: TGTGCCAGCAGCTTAGCGCTACCCTCAGGGATTGGAAACACCATATATTTT.

The chain recombines TRBV27 with TRBJ1-5; D gene uncertain. Germline CDR1 MNHEY, CDR2 SMNVEV (reference sequence). The CDR3 contains 13 residues. V was clipped by 4 bases and J by 0 bases, with 4 bases between them. The CDR3 nucleotides read TGTGCCAGCAGTTCCTATAGCAATCAGCCCCAGCATTTT. Its translation is CASSSYSNQPQHF.

This chain links TRBV4-1 with TRBJ2-3; D is perhaps TRBD2 (7 bases). This CDR3 spans 14 amino acids. V lost 1 base to trimming and J lost 6 bases, with 11 bases between them. CDR1 is MGHRA, CDR2 YSYEKL, per germline. The CDR3: CASSQVGGPDTQYF. The CDR3 DNA sequence: TGCGCCAGCAGCCAAGTGGGGGGGCCGGATACGCAGTATTTT.

This clone came up a few times. The chain uses TRBV3-1 (or the pseudogene TRBV3-2) and TRBJ2-2; TRBD1 is a possible D gene (7 bases). Deletions cut 4 bases from V and 7 bases from J, with 25 bases between. The CDR3 consists of 18 residues. Germline lookup yields CDR1 LGHDT and CDR2 YNNKEL (reference sequence). The DNA for the CDR3 is TGTGCCAGCAGCCTCAAAATCGGAGGAGGGGGCGTCGTCGGGGAGCTGTTTTTT. It codes for CASSLKIGGGGVVGELFF.

The chain employs TRBV19 and TRBJ2-3; a weak D match, TRBD2 (5 bases). The CDR3 is made up of 13 amino acids. V lost 11 bases, J lost 4 bases, and 16 bases lay in between. Germline V lookup: CDR1 LNHDA, CDR2 SQIVND (reference sequence). CDR3 in DNA: TGTGCCGCGAGGGCTAGCCAGCCAGATACGCAGTATTTT. Translation: CAARASQPDTQYF.

This chain uses TRBV18 with TRBJ1-3; the D gene is possibly TRBD1 (6 bases). The length of the CDR3 is 16 residues. The V gene lost 2 bases and the J gene lost 1 base, with 12 bases spanning the gap. The V gene's germline CDR1 is KGHSH and CDR2 LQKENI. For the CDR3, the DNA is TGTGCCAGCTCACCATCACAGGGTTGGTCTGGAAACACCATATATTTT. Protein: CASSPSQGWSGNTIYF.

The J gene is TRBJ2-7, the V gene TRBV28, with 10 bases lining up with TRBD2. CDR3 length: 18 residues. V shed 4 bases, J shed 2 bases, and the junction held 14 bases outside the gene matches. CDR1 is MDHEN and CDR2 is SYDVKM in the germline V gene. As DNA, the CDR3 is TGTGCCAGCAGTTACCCCTCAAGCGGGAGGGCCCTTCCCTACGAGCAGTACTTC. This sequence encodes CASSYPSSGRALPYEQYF.

The chain recombines TRBV7-9 with TRBJ1-4; D remains ambiguous. Per germline, CDR1 SEHNR and CDR2 FQNEAQ (reference sequence). Trimming took off 5 bases at V and 2 bases at J, with 12 bases between the two ends. This CDR3 comprises 15 residues. The CDR3 sequence: CASSTSGRTNEKLFF. DNA for the CDR3: TGTGCCAGCAGCACCTCCGGCAGGACTAATGAAAAACTGTTTTTT.

As regards this clone: A read error is possible here, since a much larger clone lies one base away. The V call is TRBV9, the J call TRBJ2-5; 8 bases line up with TRBD2. Germline V gene sequence: CDR1 SGDLS, CDR2 YYNGEE. The CDR3 contains 16 residues. Unmatched junction bases numbered 5, after V lost 0 bases and J lost 1 base. In nucleotides, the CDR3 is TGTGCCAGCAGCGTAGGGACCGGGGGGGGCCAAGAGACCCAGTACTTC. Encoded protein: CASSVGTGGGQETQYF.

The chain couples TRBV18 to TRBJ1-1, with D perhaps matching TRBD1 (6 bases). The V and J ends lost 2 bases and 2 bases respectively, with 12 bases between them. This CDR3 region has 15 residues. The germline V gene encodes CDR1 KGHSH and CDR2 LQKENI. Written as DNA, the CDR3 is TGTGCCAGCTCACCATCACAGGGACAAAACACTGAAGCTTTCTTT. It encodes CASSPSQGQNTEAFF.

The chain couples TRBV5-1 to TRBJ1-3; D gene uncertain. V dropped 3 bases and J dropped 3 bases, with 7 bases sitting between them. CDR1 and CDR2 (germline): SGHRS, YFSETQ. CDR3 length: 13 residues. The CDR3 bases are TGCGCCAGCAGCTGGGAGGGTGGAAACACCATATATTTT. It specifies CASSWEGGNTIYF.

This chain links TRBV7-2 with TRBJ2-7; D is possibly TRBD2 (6 bases). The CDR3 runs 16 residues. Germline V gives CDR1 SGHTA, CDR2 FQGNSA. V lost 0 bases and J 7 bases, leaving 19 bases between the germline ends. The CDR3 loop reads CASSLAPPSAGGEQYF. The CDR3 DNA follows: TGTGCCAGCAGCTTAGCCCCTCCTAGCGCCGGGGGAGAGCAGTACTTC.

This rearrangement joins TRBV19 to TRBJ1-4, with D perhaps matching TRBD1 (5 bases). Germline CDR1 LNHDA, CDR2 SQIVND (reference sequence). The ends were cut back, 7 bases at V and 0 bases at J, with 12 bases in the middle. This CDR3 region has 15 residues. CDR3 region: CASTLGGATNEKLFF. As DNA, the CDR3 is TGTGCCAGTACCTTGGGGGGTGCAACTAATGAAAAACTGTTTTTT.

V is TRBV24-1 and J is TRBJ2-2; TRBD1 aligns across 11 bases. Germline V gene sequence: CDR1 KGHDR, CDR2 SFDVKD. There are 18 residues in the CDR3. Trimming removed 3 bases from V and 3 bases from J; junction bases left unmatched: 8. In DNA form, the CDR3 reads TGTGCCACCAGTGATACCAGGACAGGGGGCGTGGACACCGGGGAGCTGTTTTTT. This sequence encodes CATSDTRTGGVDTGELFF.

The J gene is TRBJ1-6, the V gene TRBV6-2 or TRBV6-3; D remains unclear. The CDR3 contains 15 residues. Germline values: CDR1 MNHEY, CDR2 SVGEGT. Trimming pared 3 bases from V and 8 bases from J, leaving 14 bases between. This CDR3 reads CASSYFGLTDSPLHF. CDR3 nucleotide sequence: TGTGCCAGCAGTTATTTCGGACTTACTGATTCACCCCTCCACTTT.

This rearrangement joins TRBV5-6 to TRBJ1-6; the D gene is possibly TRBD1 (5 bases). The CDR3 consists of 13 residues. V lost 3 bases and J lost 10, with 11 bases in between. Germline V CDR1 and CDR2: SGHDT, YYEEEE. The chain's CDR3 is CASSSTVESPLHF. For the CDR3, the DNA is TGTGCCAGCAGCTCGACAGTGGAATCACCCCTCCACTTT.

The chain's CDR3 is CASSNSHQPPYEQYF. In DNA form, the CDR3 reads TGTGCCAGCAGCAACTCTCACCAACCTCCCTACGAGCAGTACTTC. The rearrangement links TRBV7-2 to TRBJ2-7; no reliable D call. Trimming pared 5 bases from V and 2 bases from J, leaving 16 bases between. The CDR3 sequence is 15 residues long. In germline, CDR1 is SGHTA, CDR2 FQGNSA. The whole variable domain, filled in from reference TRBV7-2 and TRBJ2-7, reads GAGVSQSPSNKVTEKGKDVELRCDPISGHTALYWYRQSLGQGLEFLIYFQGNSAPDKSGLPSDRFSAERTGGSVSTLTIQRTQQEDSAVYLCASSNSHQPPYEQYFGPGTRLTVT.

The gene calls are TRBV11-2 and TRBJ2-2; 8 nucleotides align to TRBD2. This CDR3 contains 16 residues. With 6 bases clipped from V and 1 base from J, the junction kept 7 bases outside the gene matches. Germline V gene lookup returns CDR1 SGHAT and CDR2 FQNNGV. The CDR3 coding sequence is TGTGCCAGCAGATTCTCGGGACTAGGGAACACCGGGGAGCTGTTTTTT. Translated: CASRFSGLGNTGELFF.

The V gene is TRBV13, the J gene TRBJ2-7; tentatively, D is TRBD1 (7 bases). V lost 5 bases and J 4 bases, leaving 18 bases between the germline ends. There are 15 residues in the CDR3. From germline, CDR1 is PRHDT and CDR2 FYEKMQ (reference sequence). The CDR3 bases are TGTGCCAGCAGCCGCGGGACAGATTTCTTGTACGAGCAGTACTTC. This encodes CASSRGTDFLYEQYF.

The chain has TRBV27 and TRBJ2-1; 7 bases map to TRBD2. CDR3 length equals 15 residues. Germline V gives CDR1 MNHEY, CDR2 SMNVEV (reference sequence). The V segment lost 6 bases and the J segment 9 bases; nucleotides outside the gene matches: 14. CDR3 in amino acids: CASSLLAVPEAEQFF. CDR3 nucleotide sequence: TGTGCCAGCAGCCTGCTAGCGGTACCGGAAGCTGAGCAGTTCTTC.

In the case of this clone: A read error may account for a junction end that differs from germline. The V gene is TRBV2, the J gene TRBJ1-4; 8 nucleotides line up with TRBD1. In germline, CDR1 is SNHLY, CDR2 FYNNEI. This CDR3 region has 11 residues. CDR3 sequence (DNA): TGTGCCAGCAGCCGATTGACAGGGGTGTACTTT. Amino acid sequence: CASSRLTGVYF.